Listed below are T cell receptor beta chains from one sample, sequenced in a study of technical replicates of blood from a few donors. Sequencing was performed with immunoSEQ multiplex PCR; in TCRdb, only in-frame clones are kept and a portion is missing. The profile covers around 50,000 clones, with 92% appearing a single time and about 3.7% taken by the ten largest. Sequencing was performed on PBMCs. The receptors come from a human donor in good health. Some clones in this sample may be carry-over from other donors' samples. Both conserved end residues are trimmed from each CDR3.

V gene	CDR3 length	J gene	CDR3 protein
TRBV6-5	13	TRBJ1-4	ASSSLKGDGEKLF
TRBV7-2	11	TRBJ2-7	ASSLGRLAPSH
TRBV30	12	TRBJ1-3	AWETGVPGNTIY
TRBV7-9	13	TRBJ2-7	ASSFLGGRNYEQY
TRBV30	13	TRBJ1-5	AWSEGQGGNQPQH
TRBV5-6	13	TRBJ2-7	ASSGGLAGGYEQY
TRBV30	13	TRBJ2-7	AWSVAGGYSYEQY
TRBV11-2	14	TRBJ1-6	ASSLDFSGQGTPLH
TRBV5-6	13	TRBJ1-4	ASSLVGGGNEKLF
TRBV27	11	TRBJ1-1	ASSNWTGREAF
TRBV29-1	9	TRBJ1-2	SGGLAYGYT
TRBV6-1	8	TRBJ2-7	ASSVYEQY
TRBV6-5	13	TRBJ2-1	ASSRSGGGYNEQF
TRBV11-2	13	TRBJ2-5	ASSLGGGGRETQY
TRBV18	14	TRBJ2-2	ASSDRQLLNTGELF
TRBV19	17	TRBJ2-2	ASSIRNLNRGLGTGELF
TRBV29-1	11	TRBJ1-2	SVWGQGAYGYT
TRBV7-2	12	TRBJ2-1	ASSGLRGPAGRF
TRBV7-2	15	TRBJ2-2	ASSRVAGGRGTGELF
TRBV4-1	16	TRBJ2-2	ASSQRSPAGGLNGELF
TRBV9	14	TRBJ2-5	ASSVGSGGPGETQY
TRBV30	8	TRBJ2-1	AWQSNEQF
TRBV4-3	12	TRBJ2-7	ATFPGTGYHEQY
TRBV5-5	12	TRBJ2-7	ASSLAGGSYEQY
TRBV4-1	13	TRBJ2-7	ASSQGRDSSYEQY
TRBV5-4	15	TRBJ2-3	ASSLAPAGGLTDTQY
TRBV5-1	11	TRBJ1-6	ASSLREESPLH
TRBV27	10	TRBJ2-5	ASSPNQETQY
TRBV5-1	12	TRBJ2-7	ASSFQTSNYEQY
TRBV15	12	TRBJ2-4	ATSRARDWNIQY
TRBV5-6	13	TRBJ1-5	ASSDGPRGNQPQH
TRBV27	12	TRBJ1-1	ASSRNWRGTEAF
TRBV2	13	TRBJ2-7	ASSEAGLVSGEQY
TRBV30	13	TRBJ2-3	AWSVGTSGTDTQY
TRBV4-3	12	TRBJ2-5	ASSPTGGGETQY
TRBV27	11	TRBJ1-4	ASSVRGGEKLF
TRBV7-6	11	TRBJ2-3	ASSLGSSGPRY
TRBV28	11	TRBJ2-3	ALRGTVTDTQY
TRBV7-2	14	TRBJ1-5	ASSPGSGGNNQPQH
TRBV6-5	13	TRBJ1-3	ASSLGRTAGNTIY
TRBV29-1	12	TRBJ2-2	SVWGGRDTGELF
TRBV4-3	12	TRBJ2-7	ASSQRTGAYEQY
TRBV5-1	12	TRBJ1-1	ASTWDRGGSEAF
TRBV19	13	TRBJ2-5	ASSNSPLLQETQY
TRBV5-8	12	TRBJ1-2	ASSFPGANYGYT
TRBV5-8	15	TRBJ2-3	ASSLVGGGSRTDTQY
TRBV7-8	11	TRBJ1-2	ASSLAEVYGYT
TRBV7-3	12	TRBJ2-3	ASSLGLSGDTQY
TRBV30	11	TRBJ2-1	AWSVVGGGEQF
TRBV28	9	TRBJ2-5	ASSLSETQY
TRBV15	9	TRBJ2-7	ATSDTYEQY
TRBV4-1	12	TRBJ2-3	ASSPIGATDTQY
TRBV4-3	13	TRBJ1-1	ASSHRQGWNTEAF